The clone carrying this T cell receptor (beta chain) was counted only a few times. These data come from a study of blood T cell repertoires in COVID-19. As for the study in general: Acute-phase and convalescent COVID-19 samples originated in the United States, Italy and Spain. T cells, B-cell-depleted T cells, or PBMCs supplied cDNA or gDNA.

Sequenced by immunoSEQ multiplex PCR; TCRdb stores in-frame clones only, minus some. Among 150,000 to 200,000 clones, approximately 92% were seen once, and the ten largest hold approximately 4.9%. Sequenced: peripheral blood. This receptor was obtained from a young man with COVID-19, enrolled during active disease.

DNA of the CDR3: TGTGCCAGCAGTTCGCCCCTCCCGGGAGACAATGAGCAGTTCTTC. Protein: CASSSPLPGDNEQFF. V usage is TRBV27 and J usage is TRBJ2-1; D possibly corresponds to TRBD2 (6 bases). The CDR3 contains 15 residues. V was clipped by 4 bases and J by 5 bases, with 15 bases between them. In germline, CDR1 is MNHEY, CDR2 SMNVEV (reference sequence).